These 13 T cell receptor beta chains share one sample of origin, sequenced in a study of shared clonotypes between healthy human individuals. Naive CD8 cells comprised CD45RO-negative, CCR7-positively selected cells, excluding terminally differentiated effector memory CD45RA+ cells. The repertoire was sequenced with immunoSEQ multiplex PCR; TCRdb's copy has only in-frame clones and lacks some. The data show about 2.1 million clones, about 92% seen once. The source material was naive CD8+ T cells from PBMCs. The receptors derive from a man younger than 35 in good health. Some clones in this sample may be carry-over from other donors' samples.

This chain connects TRBV27 to TRBJ2-7; D perhaps matches TRBD2 (5 bases). The CDR3 totals 13 residues. Germline V gene lookup returns CDR1 MNHEY and CDR2 SMNVEV (reference sequence). The germline V and J ends were trimmed by 4 bases and 5 bases, with 12 bases remaining between them. The CDR3 sequence is CASSYTRGHEQYF. DNA for the CDR3: TGTGCCAGCAGTTACACACGGGGTCACGAGCAGTACTTC.

As to this clone: The same CDR3 also results from other DNA sequences found in this sample. V and J are TRBV27 and TRBJ2-7, with 8 bases matching TRBD2. Germline lookup yields CDR1 MNHEY and CDR2 SMNVEV (reference sequence). With V trimmed by 3 bases and J by 3 bases, 1 base remained unmatched. There are 13 residues in the CDR3. CDR3 in DNA: TGTGCCAGCAGTTTCAGCGGGAGCTACGAGCAGTACTTC. It translates to CASSFSGSYEQYF.

This chain joins TRBV5-1 and TRBJ2-7; 13 bases agree with TRBD2. Germline V gene lookup returns CDR1 SGHRS and CDR2 YFSETQ. Germline trimming cut 4 bases from V and 6 bases from J; bases unmatched to any gene: 7. The CDR3 totals 15 residues. The CDR3 reads CASSIGLAGVGEQYF. CDR3 DNA: TGCGCCAGCAGCATAGGACTAGCGGGAGTCGGCGAGCAGTACTTC.

The chain couples TRBV28 to TRBJ1-4, with no clear D. The CDR3 consists of 16 residues. Trimming left V 3 bases short and J 5 bases short, with 16 bases between. Per the germline V gene, CDR1 is MDHEN and CDR2 is SYDVKM. The CDR3 nucleotides read TGTGCCAGCAGTTTTACCATCGAAGGGCCAAATGAAAAACTGTTTTTT. Residues: CASSFTIEGPNEKLFF.

This rearrangement joins TRBV14 to TRBJ1-1; D is unresolved. This CDR3 region has 11 residues. CDR1 and CDR2 from the germline V gene are SGHDN and FVKESK. Trimming shortened V by 1 base and J by 6 bases, and 3 bases separated the two germline ends. The CDR3 DNA reads TGTGCCAGCAGCCAAGGGGCTGAAGCTTTCTTT. Translation: CASSQGAEAFF.

This sequence joins TRBV19 and TRBJ1-1; D is possibly TRBD1 (5 bases). There are 15 residues in the CDR3. The V gene's germline CDR1 is LNHDA and CDR2 SQIVND (reference sequence). V lost 6 bases and J 4 bases, leaving 18 bases between the germline ends. CDR3 residues: CASSSVEGLSTEAFF. Here the CDR3 DNA reads TGTGCCAGTAGCTCTGTGGAGGGGTTGAGCACTGAAGCTTTCTTT.

The chain is built from TRBV11-2 and TRBJ2-2, with 8 bases aligning to TRBD2. This CDR3 contains 15 residues. Germline V gene sequence: CDR1 SGHAT, CDR2 FQNNGV. The V and J ends lost 1 base and 6 bases, in that order; junction bases with no gene match: 4. DNA of the CDR3: TGTGCCAGCAGCTTAGCCGGACTAGCCGCCGGGGAGCTGTTTTTT. This gives the protein CASSLAGLAAGELFF.

As for this clone: This CDR3 is also generated by other DNA sequences in the sample. The rearrangement joins TRBV2 to TRBJ2-2, with 9 bases that match TRBD1. The CDR3 has 12 amino acids. Trimming removed 10 bases from V and 8 bases from J; junction bases left unmatched: 5. The germline gives CDR1 SNHLY, CDR2 FYNNEI. The CDR3 DNA reads TGTGCCATACAGGGGGCAAGGGGGGAGCTGTTTTTT. Protein sequence: CAIQGARGELFF.

This rearrangement joins TRBV7-9 to TRBJ2-7; 12 positions agree with TRBD2. The V and J ends lost 5 bases and 0 bases, in that order; junction bases with no gene match: 11. Germline lookup yields CDR1 SEHNR and CDR2 FQNEAQ (reference sequence). The CDR3 runs to 18 residues. The chain's CDR3 is CASSPWSLAGGYSYEQYF. CDR3 DNA sequence: TGTGCCAGCAGCCCGTGGAGTCTAGCGGGAGGGTACTCCTACGAGCAGTACTTC.

The chain carries TRBV29-1 and TRBJ2-5, with D perhaps being TRBD1 or TRBD2 (6 bases each). Trimming shortened V by 5 bases and J by 13 bases, and 20 bases separated the two germline ends. Per the germline V gene, CDR1 is SQVTM and CDR2 is ANQGSEA. The CDR3 sequence is 12 residues long. This CDR3 reads CSVFTEGGGRYF. CDR3 nucleotides: TGCAGCGTTTTCACAGAGGGGGGTGGTCGGTACTTC.

The chain recombines TRBV9 with TRBJ2-7; D assignment may be TRBD1 or TRBD2 (5 bases each). From germline, CDR1 is SGDLS and CDR2 YYNGEE. The CDR3 has 13 amino acids. V was shortened by 3 bases and J by 4 bases, with 11 bases between the two germline ends. This CDR3 is CASSGDGGYEQYF. CDR3 sequence (DNA): TGTGCCAGCAGCGGAGATGGGGGATACGAGCAGTACTTC.

The genes are TRBV5-4 and TRBJ2-7; 14 positions agree with TRBD2. Germline lookup yields CDR1 SGHNT and CDR2 YYREEE (reference sequence). The CDR3 runs 15 residues. V lost 5 bases and J lost 5; bases outside the gene matches: 6. The CDR3 DNA is TGTGCCAGCAGGCAGACGGGACTAGCGGGAGACGAGCAGTACTTC. It is translated as CASRQTGLAGDEQYF.

The CDR3 sequence is CASSFGARTGLLIGELFF. In nucleotides, the CDR3 is TGTGCCAGCAGTTTTGGCGCCCGGACAGGGTTGTTAATCGGGGAGCTGTTTTTT. This rearrangement joins TRBV27 to TRBJ2-2; 8 nucleotides align to TRBD1. The V gene end was trimmed by 3 bases and the J gene end by 7 bases; junction bases not matched to a gene: 16. The V gene's germline CDR1 is MNHEY and CDR2 SMNVEV (reference sequence). This CDR3 has 18 residues.